The clone carrying this T cell receptor (beta chain) has ten or more counts. The sample is drawn from a study of T cells in Graves' hyperthyroidism and ophthalmopathy. TCR beta CDR3 regions were amplified from RNA transcripts. TCR CDR3 regions were first amplified by RT-PCR with HTBI primers. TCRdb analysed the multiplex PCR reads with MiXCR anew, one entry per CDR3 protein. The table records a few hundred thousand distinct CDR3 sequences, about 13% of them present only once. Patients counted as stable if ophthalmopathy did not develop within 18 months. This CDR3 region has 14 residues. V was clipped by 5 bases and J by 4 bases, with 14 bases between them. The germline CDR1 and CDR2 sequences are SEHNR and FQNEAQ (reference sequence).

This clonotype originated in a young woman with Graves' hyperthyroidism. The chain links TRBV7-9 to TRBJ1-1; D remains ambiguous. The sample taken for sequencing was blood. The CDR3 DNA is TGTGCCAGCAGCCCAGGTGGGGAGGGCACTGAAGCTTTCTTT. Amino acid sequence: CASSPGGEGTEAFF. The entire variable domain, with the rest obtained from reference TRBV7-9 and TRBJ1-1, is as follows: DTGVSQNPRHKITKRGQNVTFRCDPISEHNRLYWYRQTLGQGPEFLTYFQNEAQLEKSRLLSDRFSAERPKGSFSTLEIQRTEQGDSAMYLCASSPGGEGTEAFFGQGTRLTVV.